The 19 T cell receptor beta chains below come from one sample, sequenced in a study of control samples from healthy donors and cancer patients. Assay: immunoSEQ multiplex PCR; the TCRdb copy retains only in-frame clones and omits some. The table includes 35,000 to 50,000 clones, 75% to 90% detected once. The material sequenced was blood. The receptors originated from a man aged 55 to 70 in good health.

In this sample, this clone turned up a few times. This chain connects TRBV7-7 to TRBJ1-3, with D possibly matching TRBD1 (5 bases). This CDR3 comprises 17 residues. V was pared by 1 base and J by 1 base, with 14 bases between. CDR1 and CDR2 from the germline V gene are SSHAT and FNYEAQ (reference sequence). This chain's CDR3 is CASSLGSTGLSGNTIYF. DNA for the CDR3: TGTGCCAGCAGCTTAGGGTCCACGGGGCTATCTGGAAACACCATATATTTT.

With respect to this clone: One end of the junction varies from germline; a read error may be responsible. This sequence joins TRBV19 and TRBJ2-2, with D possibly TRBD2 on 6 matching bases. Germline V gene data show CDR1 as LNHDA and CDR2 as SQIVND (reference sequence). The CDR3 contains 13 residues. The CDR3 coding sequence is TGTGCCAGTAGGACGGGGGAGAACCGGGGAGCTGTTTTT. The encoded protein is CASRTGENRGAVF.

The chain joins TRBV6-6 to TRBJ2-5; a weak D match, TRBD2 (6 bases). Trimming removed 2 bases at V and 5 bases at J, with 15 bases between. CDR3 length: 15 amino acids. Germline V gene sequence: CDR1 MNHNY, CDR2 SVGAGI (reference sequence). This CDR3 reads CASSYPVGGLETQYF. DNA for the CDR3: TGTGCCAGCAGTTACCCGGTGGGGGGACTGGAGACCCAGTACTTC.

The chain recombines TRBV7-8 with TRBJ1-2; 7 bases agree with TRBD1. From germline, CDR1 is SGHVS and CDR2 FQNEAQ. The length of the CDR3 is 14 residues. Germline trimming cut 1 base from V and 5 bases from J; bases unmatched to any gene: 4. The CDR3 DNA reads TGTGCCAGCAGCTTAGAGGGGGCTCGGTATGGCTACACCTTC. Translation gives CASSLEGARYGYTF.

The chain recombines TRBV15 with TRBJ1-4; D call uncertain. Germline values: CDR1 LNHNV, CDR2 YYDKDF (reference sequence). The CDR3 runs to 13 residues. V dropped 8 bases and J dropped 3 bases, with 10 bases sitting between them. The CDR3 bases are TGTGCCACCGGAGGGTTCGCTAATGAAAAACTGTTTTTT. It codes for CATGGFANEKLFF.

This clone was recorded once. The V call is TRBV6-2 or TRBV6-3, the J call TRBJ1-1; D is undetermined. In germline, CDR1 is MNHEY, CDR2 SVGEGT. This CDR3 has 14 amino acids. The ends were cut back, 8 bases at V and 3 bases at J, with 16 bases in the middle. The CDR3 loop reads CASRPRLGYTEAFF. The CDR3 bases are TGTGCCAGCCGCCCGCGGCTAGGGTACACTGAAGCTTTCTTT.

V usage is TRBV3-1 (or the pseudogene TRBV3-2) and J usage is TRBJ2-7; 9 positions match TRBD2. CDR1 LGHDT and CDR2 YNNKEL come from the germline V gene (reference sequence). The V and J ends lost 4 bases and 2 bases, in that order; junction bases with no gene match: 6. The CDR3 covers 15 residues. In DNA form, the CDR3 reads TGTGCCAGCAGCCCCGGCCTAGCGGGGACCTACGAGCAGTACTTC. This codes for CASSPGLAGTYEQYF.

The genes are TRBV7-2 and TRBJ2-1; 15 bases match TRBD2. The ends lost 3 bases at V and 8 bases at J; junction bases unmatched: 2. This CDR3 spans 15 amino acids. Per germline, CDR1 SGHTA and CDR2 FQGNSA. The CDR3, as DNA: TGTGCCAGCAGCTTCGGACTAGCGGGAGGGGATGAGCAGTTCTTC. Translating gives CASSFGLAGGDEQFF.

This clone was observed once. V and J are TRBV5-1 and TRBJ2-3; D might be TRBD1 (6 bases). Germline assignment: CDR1 SGHRS and CDR2 YFSETQ. The CDR3 has 14 residues. Trimming stripped 3 bases from V and 4 bases from J, with 12 bases between. The CDR3 DNA is TGCGCCAGCAGCTCAGGGACACCGTCAGATACGCAGTATTTT. Translation gives CASSSGTPSDTQYF.

The chain recombines TRBV25-1 with TRBJ1-1; TRBD1 aligns across 7 bases. After removal of 10 bases from V and 4 bases from J, the junction contained 6 bases not matched to a gene. The CDR3 covers 12 residues. The germline gives CDR1 MGHDK, CDR2 SYGVNS. The CDR3: CATQSGGTEAFF. CDR3 DNA: TGTGCCACCCAATCAGGGGGCACTGAAGCTTTCTTT. Variable domain in full (rest from reference TRBV25-1 and TRBJ1-1): EADIYQTPRYLVIGTGKKITLECSQTMGHDKMYWYQQDPGMELHLIHYSYGVNSTEKGDLSSESTVSRIRTEHFPLTLESARPSHTSQYLCATQSGGTEAFFGQGTRLTVV.

The chain has TRBV7-2 and TRBJ1-1; TRBD1 is a possible D gene (5 bases). Trimming pared 5 bases from V and 1 base from J, leaving 11 bases between. Looked up from germline, CDR1 is SGHTA and CDR2 is FQGNSA. The CDR3 contains 14 residues. CDR3 nucleotide sequence: TGTGCCAGCAGCCCTCAGGGTGGGAACACTGAAGCTTTCTTT. It translates to CASSPQGGNTEAFF.

The genes are TRBV4-1 and TRBJ1-2; 7 bases are shared with TRBD1. The CDR3 runs to 15 residues. Per the germline V gene, CDR1 is MGHRA and CDR2 is YSYEKL. After removal of 1 base from V and 5 bases from J, the junction contained 7 bases not matched to a gene. CDR3 protein: CASSQGRSGGYGYTF. The CDR3 nucleotides are TGCGCCAGCAGCCAAGGAAGGTCAGGGGGATATGGCTACACCTTC.

The chain combines TRBV30 with TRBJ1-4; unclear D gene. Germline assignment: CDR1 GTSNPN and CDR2 SVGIG (reference sequence). The germline V and J ends were trimmed by 0 bases and 4 bases, with 12 bases remaining between them. The CDR3 has 15 residues. CDR3 in DNA: TGTGCCTGGAGTGTTTGGGAGGCTGGTAATGAAAAACTGTTTTTT. Amino acids: CAWSVWEAGNEKLFF. Full variable domain (outside the CDR3, taken from reference TRBV30 and TRBJ1-4): SQTIHQWPATLVQPVGSPLSLECTVEGTSNPNLYWYRQAAGRGLQLLFYSVGIGQISSEVPQNLSASRPQDRQFILSSKKLLLSDSGFYLCAWSVWEAGNEKLFFGSGTQLSVL.

CDR3 nucleotide sequence: TGTGCCAGCAGTGCCACAGATACGCAGTATTTT. This gives the protein CASSATDTQYF. The chain is built from TRBV7-8 and TRBJ2-3; D not certain. Germline values: CDR1 SGHVS, CDR2 FQNEAQ. Trimming took off 6 bases at V and 2 bases at J, with 3 bases between the two ends. This CDR3 spans 11 amino acids.

The chain links TRBV12-3 or TRBV12-4 to TRBJ2-5; unclear D gene. The CDR3 spans 11 residues. V was clipped by 1 base and J by 5 bases, with 2 bases between them. CDR3 sequence: CASSLGETQYF. In nucleotides, the CDR3 is TGTGCCAGCAGTTTAGGGGAGACCCAGTACTTC.

The CDR3 protein is CASSGGALQETQYF. Written as DNA, the CDR3 is TGTGCCAGCAGCGGCGGGGCCCTCCAAGAGACCCAGTACTTC. V gene TRBV9 combines with J gene TRBJ2-5; possibly TRBD2 for D (6 bases). Trimming took 3 bases from V and 1 from J, leaving 10 bases between them. This CDR3 has 14 amino acids. Germline CDR1 and CDR2: SGDLS and YYNGEE.

This chain joins TRBV4-2 and TRBJ2-5; TRBD2 might be the D (5 bases). This CDR3 comprises 14 residues. The V gene lost 3 bases and the J gene lost 4 bases, with 12 bases spanning the gap. Germline V gene sequence: CDR1 LGHNA, CDR2 YNFKEQ. The CDR3 region has the DNA TGTGCCAGCAGCCATTTAGGACTTACAGAGACCCAGTACTTC. This gives the protein CASSHLGLTETQYF.

This chain connects TRBV27 to TRBJ1-3; TRBD1 might be the D (5 bases). Germline assignment: CDR1 MNHEY and CDR2 SMNVEV (reference sequence). This CDR3 spans 15 amino acids. Between the trimmed V and J ends, which lost 3 bases and 0 bases, there was a span of 9 bases. In DNA, the CDR3 is TGTGCCAGCAGTTTCCAGGGACCCTCTGGAAACACCATATATTTT. Protein: CASSFQGPSGNTIYF.

The gene calls are TRBV5-4 and TRBJ2-1, with 9 bases lining up with TRBD2. V dropped 2 bases and J dropped 7; count of bases not matched to a gene: 7. The germline V gene encodes CDR1 SGHNT and CDR2 YYREEE (reference sequence). The CDR3 has 15 residues. CDR3 sequence reads: CASSLSSGNRNEQFF. The CDR3 DNA follows: TGTGCCAGCAGCTTATCTAGCGGGAATCGTAATGAGCAGTTCTTC.